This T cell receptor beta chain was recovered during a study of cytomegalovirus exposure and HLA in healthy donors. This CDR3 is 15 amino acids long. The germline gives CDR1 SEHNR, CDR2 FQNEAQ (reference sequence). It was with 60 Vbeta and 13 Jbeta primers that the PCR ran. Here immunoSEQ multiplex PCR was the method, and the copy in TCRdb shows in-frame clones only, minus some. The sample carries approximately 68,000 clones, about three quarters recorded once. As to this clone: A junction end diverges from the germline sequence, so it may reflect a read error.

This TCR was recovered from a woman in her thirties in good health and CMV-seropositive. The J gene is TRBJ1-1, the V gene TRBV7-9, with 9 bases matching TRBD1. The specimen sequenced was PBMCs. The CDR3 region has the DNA TGTTCCAGCAGCTGGGGACAGGGAGGAGACACTGAAGCTTTCTTT. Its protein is CSSSWGQGGDTEAFF.